This TCR beta chain was documented in a study of blood T cell repertoires in COVID-19 (dated by TCRdb to 2019 to 2021). In the study overall: Samples from collaborators originated in the United States, Italy and Spain and spanned both the acute and convalescent phases of COVID-19. The repertoires were made available in a free public database intended to serve as a resource for research on the immune response to SARS-CoV-2. Samples came from the ongoing ImmuneRACE study (first 160 participants) plus 1,254 subjects from 6 global collaborators. The material from the prospective study consisted of cDNA or gDNA derived from T cells, B-cell-depleted T cells, or PBMCs. A de-identified subject ID, COVID-19 status, age in years and sex were almost always included in the sample metadata. Where available, HLA class I and class II types were taken from metadata supplied by the sample provider and were not determined by assay-based typing. Deeply sampled blood TCRbeta repertoires from subjects exposed to, actively infected with, or recovered from COVID-19 were included in the dataset. Study-wide conclusions, independent of this receptor: The quantity of clinical and demographic metadata differed by source and by participant and was supplied without curation.

The germline V gene specifies LGHNA as CDR1 and YNFKEQ as CDR2. Trimming leaves V shorter by 0 bases and J shorter by 3 bases, with the junction holding 7 bases beyond the gene matches. Its CDR3 holds 16 amino acids, cysteine through phenylalanine. Of the read, only the CDR3 DNA is kept; its 48 bases are in frame from base 1. At one collaborating source in Seattle, patients were enrolled during active infection and were followed longitudinally through the course of disease. Whole blood was collected in K2EDTA tubes by collaborating institutions according to the institutions' own protocols. For TCRbeta analysis, collaborators shipped samples in one of three forms: frozen whole blood, isolated PBMCs, or DNA extracted from either of those sample types. TCRbeta CDR3 regions were amplified from genomic DNA by means of the immunoSEQ Assay, a bias-controlled multiplex PCR. The study's own analysis went as follows. Within the assay, amplification of reference gene primers was used to estimate how many nucleated cells each sample contained. Sequence reads were collapsed and filtered to measure the absolute abundance of every unique TCRbeta CDR3 rearrangement. For each sample, productive Simpson clonality was calculated as the square root of Simpson's diversity index across productive rearrangements. TCRdb stores this immuneACCESS table with in-frame sequences only. Part of the clones is absent; in the studies checked, under half of the shortfall reflects unresolved V genes, and no reason is known for the rest. The V and J calls and clone size were taken over from that table, and D and trimming were inferred from the DNA. A total of about 68,000 clones appear in this sample, more than 85% of them only once. Around 7% of the sample is in the top ten clones.

To note about this clone: The antigen this receptor binds is unknown. The input lacks base qualities; no much larger clone sits a single base away.

The clonotype was recovered from a middle-aged man with COVID-19, enrolled during active disease. Rearrangement joined TRBV4-2 to TRBJ2-7; 8 junctional bases match TRBD1. Source material: peripheral blood. CDR3 loop: CASSQDGQGAHYEQYF. The DNA sequence is given as TGTGCCAGCAGCCAAGATGGGCAGGGGGCTCACTACGAGCAGTACTTC.